These 31 T cell receptor beta chains were all obtained from the same sample, sequenced in a study of T cell responses to AZD1222 COVID-19 vaccine. Data came from immunoSEQ multiplex PCR; TCRdb stores just in-frame clones and leaves some out. In the table there are some 250,000 clones, 94% of which are singletons. Specimen: peripheral blood, collected 28 days after the second AZD1222 dose. The receptors were sampled from an adult who received the AZD1222 COVID-19 vaccine.

V gene TRBV6-1 combines with J gene TRBJ2-3; D could derive from TRBD1 or TRBD2 (5 bases each). This CDR3 comprises 15 residues. V dropped 0 bases and J dropped 6 bases, with 13 bases sitting between them. CDR1 and CDR2 from the germline V gene are MNHNS and SASEGT. The CDR3, as DNA: TGTGCCAGCAGTGAAGCGGGGCCGGGGTCGGATACGCAGTATTTT. Translating it yields CASSEAGPGSDTQYF.

This chain joins TRBV11-3 and TRBJ2-3, with 9 nucleotides matching TRBD1. The CDR3 covers 16 residues. V was pared by 5 bases and J by 6 bases, with 12 bases of the junction left unmatched. CDR1 is SGHNT, CDR2 YENEEA, per germline. This chain's CDR3 is CASSPNPGQGHDTQYF. The DNA of the CDR3 is TGTGCCAGCAGCCCAAATCCGGGACAGGGCCATGATACGCAGTATTTT.

The chain links TRBV23-1 to TRBJ1-1; weak D call: TRBD1 (5 bases). TRBV23-1 is reported as an ORF; its role is uncertain. The CDR3 consists of 15 residues. V gave up 4 bases and J gave up 5 bases, with 17 bases separating them. The CDR3 sequence is CASSRIRDRSTEAFF. Written as DNA, the CDR3 is TGCGCCAGCAGTCGAATAAGGGACCGATCGACTGAAGCTTTCTTT.

In this sample, this clone turned up a few times. This rearrangement joins TRBV28 to TRBJ2-7; tentative D call: TRBD2 (5 bases). Germline V CDR1 and CDR2: MDHEN, SYDVKM. The germline V and J ends were trimmed by 7 bases and 8 bases, with 12 bases remaining between them. The CDR3 covers 11 residues. The CDR3 DNA follows: TGTGCCAGCACTACACTAGGGCAGCAGTACTTC. Its protein is CASTTLGQQYF.

The chain carries TRBV9 and TRBJ2-7; 9 bases agree with TRBD1. The CDR3 has 15 residues. The V segment lost 0 bases and the J segment 5 bases; nucleotides outside the gene matches: 6. Germline V gives CDR1 SGDLS, CDR2 YYNGEE. CDR3 coding DNA: TGTGCCAGCAGCGTAGAGGGACAGGGAAGACACGAGCAGTACTTC. Its translation is CASSVEGQGRHEQYF.

This clone has a single count. This rearrangement joins TRBV6-5 to TRBJ2-7, with 10 bases lining up with TRBD1. This CDR3 has 14 residues. Germline V CDR1 and CDR2: MNHEY, SVGAGI. V shed 6 bases, J shed 2 bases, and the junction held 4 bases outside the gene matches. The CDR3 reads CASSTGTGAYEQYF. In DNA, the CDR3 is TGTGCCAGCAGCACCGGGACAGGGGCCTACGAGCAGTACTTC.

This chain connects TRBV7-2 to TRBJ2-7; D gene ambiguous. The CDR3 consists of 12 residues. The germline V gene has CDR1 SGHTA and CDR2 FQGNSA. Between the trimmed V and J ends, which lost 1 base and 1 base, there was a span of 2 bases. Written as DNA, the CDR3 is TGTGCCAGCAGCTTAGAGTCCTACGAGCAGTACTTC. Its protein product is CASSLESYEQYF.

V and J are TRBV11-2 and TRBJ1-1; the D is unclear. Germline-derived CDR1 and CDR2 are SGHAT and FQNNGV. The CDR3 is made up of 13 amino acids. Trimming stripped 1 base from V and 5 bases from J, with 8 bases between. CDR3 sequence: CASSLVEETEAFF. The CDR3 bases are TGTGCCAGCAGCTTAGTTGAGGAGACTGAAGCTTTCTTT. The entire variable domain, with the rest obtained from reference TRBV11-2 and TRBJ1-1, is as follows: EAGVAQSPRYKIIEKRQSVAFWCNPISGHATLYWYQQILGQGPKLLIQFQNNGVVDDSQLPKDRFSAERLKGVDSTLKIQPAKLEDSAVYLCASSLVEETEAFFGQGTRLTVV.

The rearrangement joins TRBV12-3 or TRBV12-4 to TRBJ1-5; D might be TRBD1 (5 bases). V lost 2 bases to trimming and J lost 6 bases, with 8 bases between them. The CDR3 is made up of 13 amino acids. The CDR3: CASSLRGTQPQHF. In nucleotides, the CDR3 is TGTGCCAGCAGTTTAAGGGGTACTCAGCCCCAGCATTTT.

The chain combines TRBV28 with TRBJ1-1; TRBD1 aligns across 7 bases. The CDR3 consists of 15 residues. CDR1 is MDHEN and CDR2 is SYDVKM in the germline V gene. V lost 6 bases, J lost 4 bases, and 11 bases stayed unmatched. The CDR3 region is CASSTTGELGTEAFF. CDR3 bases: TGTGCCAGCAGCACCACAGGGGAATTAGGCACTGAAGCTTTCTTT.

In its sample, this clone was seen a few times. The gene calls are TRBV19 and TRBJ1-1; no firm D call. The CDR3 is made up of 13 amino acids. Germline V gene lookup returns CDR1 LNHDA and CDR2 SQIVND (reference sequence). Trimming took 10 bases from V and 7 from J, leaving 19 bases between them. CDR3 amino acids: CATTQRQTSEAFF. CDR3 coding DNA: TGTGCCACCACACAGAGGCAGACCAGTGAAGCTTTCTTT. The whole variable domain, remainder taken from reference TRBV19 and TRBJ1-1, is DGGITQSPKYLFRKEGQNVTLSCEQNLNHDAMYWYRQDPGQGLRLIYYSQIVNDFQKGDIAEGYSVSREKKESFPLTVTSAQKNPTAFYLCATTQRQTSEAFFGQGTRLTVV.

The DNA for the CDR3 is TGTGCCAGCAGCCTGCTGGGAGTTGGCAATCAGCCCCAGCATTTT. Its translation: CASSLLGVGNQPQHF. The chain has TRBV7-2 and TRBJ1-5; no reliable D call. Trimming cost V 5 bases and J 2 bases, with 13 bases left between them. CDR1 is SGHTA and CDR2 is FQGNSA in the germline V gene. This CDR3 is built from 15 residues.

V and J are TRBV29-1 and TRBJ2-2, with 7 bases matching TRBD2. The CDR3 runs 13 residues. Germline-derived CDR1 and CDR2 are SQVTM and ANQGSEA. The V and J ends lost 6 bases and 4 bases, in that order; junction bases with no gene match: 5. Here the CDR3 reads CSVQRGSTGELFF. For the CDR3, the DNA is TGCAGCGTACAGCGGGGTAGCACCGGGGAGCTGTTTTTT.

This clone was counted a single time. V gene TRBV6-2 or TRBV6-3 combines with J gene TRBJ2-1, with D maybe TRBD2 (6 bases). The CDR3 extends over 14 amino acids. The V end lost 4 bases, the J end lost 4 bases, and 11 bases lay between the germline ends. CDR1 is MNHEY, CDR2 SVGEGT, per germline. The chain's CDR3 is CASSLLAKYNEQFF. DNA for the CDR3: TGTGCCAGCAGTTTACTAGCCAAATACAATGAGCAGTTCTTC.

J is TRBJ1-1 and V is TRBV19; D is unresolved. The CDR3 runs to 11 residues. CDR1 and CDR2 from the germline V gene are LNHDA and SQIVND (reference sequence). V shed 5 bases and J shed 6 bases, with 7 bases lying between them. The CDR3 DNA follows: TGTGCCAGTAGTGGCCCCCCTGAAGCTTTCTTT. It encodes CASSGPPEAFF.

The chain carries TRBV7-8 and TRBJ2-2, with D perhaps matching TRBD2 (6 bases). Per germline, CDR1 SGHVS and CDR2 FQNEAQ. Trimming shortened V by 1 base and J by 8 bases, and 14 bases separated the two germline ends. This CDR3 has 15 amino acids. DNA of the CDR3: TGTGCCAGCAGCTTAGACCGGACTACTAGGGGGGAGCTGTTTTTT. Residues: CASSLDRTTRGELFF.

This sequence joins TRBV28 and TRBJ2-4; D uncertain. V lost 6 bases, J lost 2 bases, and 11 bases lay in between. Germline V lookup: CDR1 MDHEN, CDR2 SYDVKM. The CDR3 is 14 residues long. The CDR3 protein is CASSRTDSKNIQYF. CDR3 DNA sequence: TGTGCCAGCAGCCGAACAGATTCCAAAAACATTCAGTACTTC.

The chain uses TRBV19 and TRBJ2-7, with D perhaps TRBD1 (6 bases). Germline CDR1 LNHDA, CDR2 SQIVND (reference sequence). Trimming removed 1 base at V and 2 bases at J, with 15 bases between. The CDR3 sequence is 16 residues long. The CDR3 DNA sequence: TGTGCCAGTAGTATAGGGGGGCCTCCGGCCCCCTACGAGCAGTACTTC. It specifies CASSIGGPPAPYEQYF.

The chain has TRBV9 and TRBJ1-2, with a possible D match to TRBD1 (6 bases). This CDR3 contains 18 residues. Germline assignment: CDR1 SGDLS and CDR2 YYNGEE. Trimming shortened V by 4 bases and J by 2 bases, and 24 bases separated the two germline ends. The CDR3 DNA reads as TGTGCCAGCAGCCCGCCCTGGTTGGGGGCCGAGGGGAACTATGGCTACACCTTC. Translating gives CASSPPWLGAEGNYGYTF.

This chain links TRBV7-9 with TRBJ2-7; possibly TRBD1 for D (5 bases). This CDR3 has 13 amino acids. V shed 7 bases and J shed 1 base, with 11 bases lying between them. Germline V gene sequence: CDR1 SEHNR, CDR2 FQNEAQ (reference sequence). Written as DNA, the CDR3 is TGTGCCAGCACCCTACAGGCTTCCTACGAGCAGTACTTC. Its protein product is CASTLQASYEQYF.

The gene calls are TRBV5-1 and TRBJ2-7; no definite D call. The CDR3 runs 15 residues. Per the germline V gene, CDR1 is SGHRS and CDR2 is YFSETQ. The ends were cut back, 2 bases at V and 5 bases at J, with 17 bases in the middle. The CDR3 spells CASSFYATGSHEQYF. The DNA of the CDR3 is TGCGCCAGCAGCTTTTACGCTACCGGGTCCCACGAGCAGTACTTC.

V usage is TRBV28 and J usage is TRBJ2-5; D remains unclear. This CDR3 region has 14 residues. V was pared by 5 bases and J by 4 bases, with 14 bases between. Germline CDR1 reads MDHEN; CDR2 reads SYDVKM. Here the CDR3 reads CASSPVDGRETQYF. CDR3 sequence (DNA): TGTGCCAGCAGTCCAGTGGACGGAAGAGAGACCCAGTACTTC.

The rearrangement uses TRBV27 and TRBJ2-6; possibly TRBD1 for D (5 bases). The CDR3 runs to 15 residues. V lost 6 bases and J lost 0, with 9 bases in between. Germline lookup yields CDR1 MNHEY and CDR2 SMNVEV (reference sequence). This CDR3 reads CASSPRGSGANVLTF. The CDR3 DNA follows: TGTGCCAGCAGCCCTAGGGGCTCTGGGGCCAACGTCCTGACTTTC.

The rearrangement uses TRBV5-5 and TRBJ2-4; a possible D gene is TRBD1 (5 bases). The germline V gene has CDR1 SGHKS and CDR2 YYEKEE (reference sequence). CDR3 length: 16 residues. Trimming left V 4 bases short and J 0 bases short, with 14 bases between. The CDR3 reads CASSPFTGLAKNIQYF. The CDR3 coding sequence is TGTGCCAGCAGCCCATTCACAGGTCTAGCCAAAAACATTCAGTACTTC.

The V call is TRBV9, the J call TRBJ2-3, with 7 bases lining up with TRBD2. V was pared by 4 bases and J by 4 bases, with 6 bases of the junction left unmatched. The CDR3 is 14 residues long. Germline assignment: CDR1 SGDLS and CDR2 YYNGEE. The CDR3 protein is CASSPAGEADTQYF. The CDR3 coding sequence is TGTGCCAGCAGCCCCGCGGGAGAGGCAGATACGCAGTATTTT. Drawing the rest from reference TRBV9 and TRBJ2-3, the complete variable domain is DSGVTQTPKHLITATGQRVTLRCSPRSGDLSVYWYQQSLDQGLQFLIQYYNGEERAKGNILERFSAQQFPDLHSELNLSSLELGDSALYFCASSPAGEADTQYFGPGTRLTVL.

This clone appeared once. The chain links TRBV9 to TRBJ2-1, with 7 positions matching TRBD2. Trimming took 3 bases from V and 5 from J; bases not matched to a gene: 14. Per germline, CDR1 SGDLS and CDR2 YYNGEE. This CDR3 is 17 amino acids long. The CDR3 DNA reads TGTGCCAGCAGCGCCCCGAGGGGCGGGAGTATCCACAATGAGCAGTTCTTC. It encodes CASSAPRGGSIHNEQFF.

This sequence joins TRBV7-9 and TRBJ2-3; the match to TRBD2 covers 7 bases. The V gene end was trimmed by 2 bases and the J gene end by 0 bases; junction bases not matched to a gene: 8. The germline gives CDR1 SEHNR, CDR2 FQNEAQ (reference sequence). The CDR3 contains 17 residues. The CDR3 protein is CASSLSRLAASTDTQYF. The CDR3 DNA sequence: TGTGCCAGCAGCTTATCTCGCCTAGCGGCGAGCACAGATACGCAGTATTTT.

The chain combines TRBV5-4 with TRBJ2-5, with 10 bases fitting TRBD2. V lost 2 bases to trimming and J lost 2 bases; unmatched junction nucleotides: 9. The CDR3 covers 17 residues. CDR1 is SGHNT, CDR2 YYREEE, per germline (reference sequence). CDR3: CASSFGLAGDLQETQYF. In DNA, the CDR3 is TGTGCCAGCAGCTTTGGGCTAGCGGGAGATCTACAAGAGACCCAGTACTTC.

This sequence joins TRBV6-2 or TRBV6-3 and TRBJ1-1; D is perhaps TRBD1 (6 bases). This CDR3 is 14 amino acids long. V dropped 6 bases and J dropped 8 bases, with 19 bases sitting between them. Per germline, CDR1 MNHEY and CDR2 SVGEGT. CDR3 bases: TGTGCCAGCAGCCGAGGGGGGTTCCTAGCGGAAGCTTTCTTT. Protein product: CASSRGGFLAEAFF.

V and J are TRBV9 and TRBJ1-2; maybe TRBD1 (5 bases). Trimming stripped 5 bases from V and 4 bases from J, with 12 bases between. CDR1 is SGDLS, CDR2 YYNGEE, per germline. The CDR3 is 13 amino acids. The CDR3 DNA is TGTGCCAGCAGTCCTACTGGGGCCTATGGCTACACCTTC. It specifies CASSPTGAYGYTF.

The CDR3 DNA reads TGTGCCAGTAGTATGATGTTGGGAGTGGATACGCAGTATTTT. Protein: CASSMMLGVDTQYF. The chain couples TRBV19 to TRBJ2-3; D is perhaps TRBD2 (5 bases). CDR3 size: 14 residues. Germline V lookup: CDR1 LNHDA, CDR2 SQIVND (reference sequence). V dropped 3 bases and J dropped 6 bases, with 13 bases sitting between them.